The clone carrying this T cell receptor beta chain was recorded a few times. This entry is derived from a study of blood T cells in healthy people across ages. This CDR3 has 16 amino acids. V lost 5 bases, J lost 2 bases, and 17 bases lay in between. Germline V gene data show CDR1 as MNHEY and CDR2 as SMNVEV (reference sequence). The use of a sample-barcoded 5' primer and a J-beta primer mix characterized a second PCR of roughly 7 to 11 cycles. Sequencing of every sample gave 2.5 million or more CDR3-containing paired-end reads. MiXCR, run by TCRdb on the 5' RACE reads, gives a single entry per CDR3 protein. Of about 1,400,000 distinct CDR3 sequences in the sample, 59% were seen once.

Sequenced: blood. This TCR derives from a man aged 18 to 30 in good health. The V and J genes are TRBV27 and TRBJ2-3; tentative D call: TRBD1 (5 bases). The CDR3 DNA is TGTGCCAGCAGTCCGCGCACAGGACCCTCCACAGATACGCAGTATTTT. Encoded protein: CASSPRTGPSTDTQYF.